Below, 22 T cell receptor beta chains from the same sample are listed, as sequenced in a study of control samples from healthy donors and cancer patients. The table came from immunoSEQ multiplex PCR; TCRdb's copy has only in-frame clones and leaves some out. Found here are around 80,000 clones, roughly 91% of them singletons; the top ten hold approximately 15%. Sequences were obtained from blood. The receptors were gathered from a man in his fifties or sixties in good health.

The chain uses TRBV24-1 and TRBJ1-2, with D perhaps matching TRBD1 (6 bases). Germline V gene data show CDR1 as KGHDR and CDR2 as SFDVKD. V was clipped by 4 bases and J by 3 bases, with 14 bases between them. The CDR3 is made up of 15 amino acids. The CDR3 is CATSDPGQGYYGYTF. DNA for the CDR3: TGTGCCACCAGTGACCCGGGACAAGGATACTATGGCTACACCTTC.

The J gene is TRBJ1-5, the V gene TRBV19, with 10 bases lining up with TRBD1. Looked up from germline, CDR1 is LNHDA and CDR2 is SQIVND (reference sequence). CDR3 size: 15 residues. Germline trimming cut 3 bases from V and 6 bases from J; bases unmatched to any gene: 5. As DNA, the CDR3 is TGTGCCAGTAGTATCCCTGGACAGGGGGGTCAGCCCCAGCATTTT. This translates into CASSIPGQGGQPQHF.

This chain connects TRBV5-8 to TRBJ2-2, with unresolved D. Between the trimmed V and J ends, which lost 6 bases and 4 bases, there was a span of 19 bases. CDR3 length equals 16 residues. Germline CDR1 and CDR2: SGHTS and YDEGEE. CDR3: CASMGRLLSSTGELFF. Here the CDR3 DNA reads TGTGCCAGCATGGGCAGACTCCTCTCGAGCACCGGGGAGCTGTTTTTT.

In the case of this clone: Within the sample, other DNA sequences also encode this same CDR3. This sequence joins TRBV20-1 and TRBJ1-2, with a possible D match to TRBD1 (5 bases). Germline lookup yields CDR1 DFQATT and CDR2 SNEGSKA (reference sequence). V was shortened by 5 bases and J by 8 bases, with 12 bases between the two germline ends. The CDR3 spans 11 residues. The CDR3 is CSAPGPWGYTF. CDR3 DNA sequence: TGCAGTGCTCCGGGACCATGGGGCTACACCTTC.

The chain combines TRBV21-1 with TRBJ2-3; the table's D call TRBD1 went unverified against the DNA. TRBV21-1 is labeled a pseudogene. The CDR3 has 14 amino acids. CDR3 DNA sequence: TGTGCCAGCAGCCCTCGACAGGGAATAGATACGCAGTATTTT. This codes for CASSPRQGIDTQYF.

J is TRBJ1-4 and V is TRBV7-2; the D is unclear. The CDR3 loop spans 13 amino acids. The germline V gene has CDR1 SGHTA and CDR2 FQGNSA. Trimming removed 3 bases from V and 8 bases from J, with 10 bases in between. CDR3 nucleotides: TGTGCCAGCAGCTTCATCGAGGGCGAAAAACTGTTTTTT. As protein: CASSFIEGEKLFF. Combining the CDR3 with reference TRBV7-2 and TRBJ1-4 gives the whole variable domain GAGVSQSPSNKVTEKGKDVELRCDPISGHTALYWYRQSLGQGLEFLIYFQGNSAPDKSGLPSDRFSAERTGGSVSTLTIQRTQQEDSAVYLCASSFIEGEKLFFGSGTQLSVL.

J is TRBJ2-7 and V is TRBV4-2; D call uncertain. Trimming took off 0 bases at V and 4 bases at J, with 7 bases between the two ends. Germline V CDR1 and CDR2: LGHNA, YNFKEQ. This CDR3 has 13 amino acids. The CDR3 DNA is TGTGCCAGCAGCCAAGAGGCAGAATACGAGCAGTACTTC. The encoded protein is CASSQEAEYEQYF.

The chain combines TRBV6-6 with TRBJ1-3, with D perhaps TRBD1 (5 bases). Germline V lookup: CDR1 MNHNY, CDR2 SVGAGI (reference sequence). V dropped 7 bases and J dropped 1 base, with 14 bases sitting between them. This CDR3 region has 15 residues. CDR3 DNA sequence: TGTGCCAGCAACTTGGGCAGGGATTCTGGAAACACCATATATTTT. The encoded protein is CASNLGRDSGNTIYF.

The chain combines TRBV13 with TRBJ2-2, with 9 bases lining up with TRBD2. V shed 5 bases and J 7 bases; nucleotides not matched to a gene: 5. The V gene's germline CDR1 is PRHDT and CDR2 FYEKMQ (reference sequence). The CDR3 loop spans 14 amino acids. CDR3 in amino acids: CASSPGLARGELFF. In DNA, the CDR3 is TGTGCCAGCAGCCCGGGACTAGCTCGCGGGGAGCTGTTTTTT. Variable domain in full (rest from reference TRBV13 and TRBJ2-2): AAGVIQSPRHLIKEKRETATLKCYPIPRHDTVYWYQQGPGQDPQFLISFYEKMQSDKGSIPDRFSAQQFSDYHSELNMSSLELGDSALYFCASSPGLARGELFFGEGSRLTVL.

The genes are TRBV3-1 (or the pseudogene TRBV3-2) and TRBJ1-5; D remains ambiguous. Germline V lookup: CDR1 LGHDT, CDR2 YNNKEL (reference sequence). The CDR3 length is 13 residues. The ends were cut back, 1 base at V and 0 bases at J, with 1 base in the middle. CDR3 loop: CASSQVSNQPQHF. The CDR3 region has the DNA TGTGCCAGCAGCCAAGTTAGCAATCAGCCCCAGCATTTT.

The genes are TRBV5-6 and TRBJ2-1; D gene uncertain. The ends were cut back, 3 bases at V and 9 bases at J, with 10 bases in the middle. Germline CDR1 reads SGHDT; CDR2 reads YYEEEE. The CDR3 extends over 12 amino acids. The CDR3 DNA is TGTGCCAGCAGCTCAGCGATTCCTGAGCAGTTCTTC. Its protein is CASSSAIPEQFF.

The rearrangement joins TRBV12-3 or TRBV12-4 to TRBJ1-2; D call uncertain. The length of the CDR3 is 12 residues. V dropped 4 bases and J dropped 9 bases, with 12 bases sitting between them. CDR3 DNA: TGTGCCAGCAGTTACTACAGATCTAGCTACACCTTC. This translates into CASSYYRSSYTF.

J is TRBJ2-1 and V is TRBV24-1; TRBD2 aligns across 8 bases. J lost 10 bases, V lost 2 bases, and 12 bases had no gene match. This CDR3 has 16 residues. Germline assignment: CDR1 KGHDR and CDR2 SFDVKD. The CDR3 here is CATSDSGLRGGYEQFF. The CDR3 coding sequence is TGTGCCACCAGTGATTCGGGATTACGGGGGGGCTACGAGCAGTTCTTC.

The CDR3 nucleotides are TGTGCCAGCAGTTACTCGGACAGGAATTCACCCCTCCACTTT. Amino acid sequence: CASSYSDRNSPLHF. The rearrangement links TRBV6-5 to TRBJ1-6; 7 bases are a match to TRBD1. CDR3 size: 14 residues. Germline loops: CDR1 MNHEY, CDR2 SVGAGI. Germline trimming cut 0 bases from V and 7 bases from J; bases unmatched to any gene: 0.

This chain connects TRBV5-1 to TRBJ2-3; TRBD2 agrees at 11 bases. Germline V lookup: CDR1 SGHRS, CDR2 YFSETQ. V shed 4 bases and J 6 bases; nucleotides not matched to a gene: 13. This CDR3 has 17 amino acids. CDR3 region: CASSPALSGGAFDTQYF. The CDR3 DNA is TGCGCCAGCAGCCCCGCACTTAGCGGGGGGGCTTTTGATACGCAGTATTTT.

The chain combines TRBV18 with TRBJ1-5; D gene ambiguous. The CDR3 extends over 17 amino acids. The germline V and J ends were trimmed by 3 bases and 5 bases, with 20 bases remaining between them. The germline CDR1 and CDR2 sequences are KGHSH and LQKENI. The chain's CDR3 is CASSPTTLGRWDQPQHF. In nucleotides, the CDR3 is TGTGCCAGCTCACCTACGACCCTTGGTAGATGGGATCAGCCCCAGCATTTT. Based on the CDR3 plus reference TRBV18 and TRBJ1-5, the full variable domain is NAGVMQNPRHLVRRRGQEARLRCSPMKGHSHVYWYRQLPEEGLKFMVYLQKENIIDESGMPKERFSAEFPKEGPSILRIQQVVRGDSAAYFCASSPTTLGRWDQPQHFGDGTRLSIL.

The rearrangement joins TRBV4-2 to TRBJ2-7, with D unresolved. This CDR3 contains 14 residues. CDR1 and CDR2 (germline): LGHNA, YNFKEQ. The V gene lost 3 bases and the J gene lost 4 bases, with 13 bases spanning the gap. In DNA form, the CDR3 reads TGTGCCAGCAGCCACCCAGAAACACAGTACGAGCAGTACTTC. It is translated as CASSHPETQYEQYF.

This clone was seen a single time. The genes are TRBV7-2 and TRBJ1-2; no firm D call. The germline CDR1 and CDR2 sequences are SGHTA and FQGNSA. This CDR3 is built from 14 residues. Between the trimmed V and J ends, which lost 4 bases and 9 bases, there was a span of 18 bases. The CDR3 protein is CASSYALRVESYTF. The CDR3 DNA follows: TGTGCCAGCAGCTACGCTTTGCGGGTCGAAAGCTACACCTTC.

This chain joins TRBV27 and TRBJ2-1, with a possible D match to TRBD1 (5 bases). The V end lost 7 bases, the J end lost 6 bases, and 13 bases lay between the germline ends. Germline values: CDR1 MNHEY, CDR2 SMNVEV (reference sequence). CDR3 length equals 13 residues. DNA of the CDR3: TGTGCCAGCATAGGTCAGGGTACCAATGAGCAGTTCTTC. It is translated as CASIGQGTNEQFF.

This chain connects TRBV3-1 (or the pseudogene TRBV3-2) to TRBJ1-2; D gene ambiguous. The germline V gene encodes CDR1 LGHDT and CDR2 YNNKEL (reference sequence). The CDR3 is 15 amino acids. Trimming left V 1 base short and J 4 bases short, with 13 bases between. Here the CDR3 reads CASSQGLSTLYGYTF. Written as DNA, the CDR3 is TGTGCCAGCAGCCAAGGGTTATCTACTCTCTATGGCTACACCTTC.

The CDR3: CASSRPPGRSPLHF. CDR3 bases: TGTGCCAGCAGCCGTCCTCCAGGGAGATCACCCCTCCACTTT. This chain uses TRBV5-8 with TRBJ1-6; tentative D call: TRBD1 (5 bases). V lost 4 bases and J lost 10, with 15 bases in between. The CDR3 is made up of 14 amino acids. The germline V gene encodes CDR1 SGHTS and CDR2 YDEGEE.

The rearrangement uses TRBV7-2 and TRBJ2-5, with TRBD1 matching over 7 bases. This CDR3 has 14 residues. Germline values: CDR1 SGHTA, CDR2 FQGNSA. The junction had 8 bases not matched to a gene; V was cut back by 6 bases and J by 4 bases. The CDR3 DNA sequence: TGTGCCAGCAGACAGACAGGGACGGGAGAGACCCAGTACTTC. This codes for CASRQTGTGETQYF.